This entry is about one T cell receptor beta chain. Its antigen remains unknown. This CDR3 has 14 amino acids. J lost 2 bases, V lost 6 bases, and 6 bases had no gene match. Germline values: CDR1 SEHNR, CDR2 FQNEAQ (reference sequence). Both 60 Vbeta primers and 13 Jbeta primers went into the PCR. Clones were sequenced by immunoSEQ multiplex PCR, and TCRdb holds only the in-frame ones, with some missing. The data contain around 210,000 clones, 85% of them singletons. This record belongs to a study of cytomegalovirus exposure and HLA in healthy donors. Overall study results and limits: Reports described diagnosis of cytomegalovirus status by the classifier as highly specific and sensitive. Later on, a genetic analysis was performed. It linked a missense variant in DCLRE1C with V- and J-gene trimming of TCR beta. Analyzed later, association rates of TCRs varied across HLA loci, with DRB1 most and HLA-C fewest.

The sample consisted of PBMCs. V and J are TRBV7-9 and TRBJ2-7; 8 positions agree with TRBD2. This receptor was obtained from a girl aged 2-9 years in good health and CMV-seronegative. CDR3: CASSSGLATYEQYF. The CDR3 DNA reads TGTGCCAGCAGTTCCGGACTAGCAACCTACGAGCAGTACTTC.